This TCR beta chain was identified in a study of T cells after yellow fever vaccination. UMIs and a universal primer site were added when TCR cDNA was made by 5'RACE template switching. One entry per CDR3 protein results from TCRdb running MiXCR on the 5' RACE reads. The sample records some 350,000 distinct CDR3 sequences, 11% being singletons. V was pared by 8 bases and J by 9 bases, with 23 bases between. The CDR3 contains 14 residues. Germline CDR1 is DFQATT and CDR2 is SNEGSKA (reference sequence). This clonotype has at least ten counts. This chain joins TRBV20-1 and TRBJ2-1; a weak D match, TRBD2 (7 bases). The receptor comes from a young man who received the YFV17D yellow fever vaccine. The sample was PBMCs, taken on the day of the first yellow fever vaccination. In DNA, the CDR3 is TGCAGTATGATTAGCGTGGGGGGGGCAGGTGAGCAGTTCTTC. Translation: CSMISVGGAGEQFF.